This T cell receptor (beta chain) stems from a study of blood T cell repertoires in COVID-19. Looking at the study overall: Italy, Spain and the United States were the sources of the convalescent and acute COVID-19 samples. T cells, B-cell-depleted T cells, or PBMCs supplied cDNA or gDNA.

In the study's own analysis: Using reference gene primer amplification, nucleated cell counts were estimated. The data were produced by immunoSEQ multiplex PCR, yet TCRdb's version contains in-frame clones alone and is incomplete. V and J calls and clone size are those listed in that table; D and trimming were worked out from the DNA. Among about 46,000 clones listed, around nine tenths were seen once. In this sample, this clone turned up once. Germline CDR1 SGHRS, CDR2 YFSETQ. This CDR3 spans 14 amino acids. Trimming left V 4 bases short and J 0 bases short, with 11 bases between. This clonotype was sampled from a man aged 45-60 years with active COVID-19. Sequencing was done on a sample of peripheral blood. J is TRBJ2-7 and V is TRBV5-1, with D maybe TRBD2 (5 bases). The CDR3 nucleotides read TGCGCCAGCAGCGCGGTAGCGTCCTCCTACGAGCAGTACTTC. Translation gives CASSAVASSYEQYF.